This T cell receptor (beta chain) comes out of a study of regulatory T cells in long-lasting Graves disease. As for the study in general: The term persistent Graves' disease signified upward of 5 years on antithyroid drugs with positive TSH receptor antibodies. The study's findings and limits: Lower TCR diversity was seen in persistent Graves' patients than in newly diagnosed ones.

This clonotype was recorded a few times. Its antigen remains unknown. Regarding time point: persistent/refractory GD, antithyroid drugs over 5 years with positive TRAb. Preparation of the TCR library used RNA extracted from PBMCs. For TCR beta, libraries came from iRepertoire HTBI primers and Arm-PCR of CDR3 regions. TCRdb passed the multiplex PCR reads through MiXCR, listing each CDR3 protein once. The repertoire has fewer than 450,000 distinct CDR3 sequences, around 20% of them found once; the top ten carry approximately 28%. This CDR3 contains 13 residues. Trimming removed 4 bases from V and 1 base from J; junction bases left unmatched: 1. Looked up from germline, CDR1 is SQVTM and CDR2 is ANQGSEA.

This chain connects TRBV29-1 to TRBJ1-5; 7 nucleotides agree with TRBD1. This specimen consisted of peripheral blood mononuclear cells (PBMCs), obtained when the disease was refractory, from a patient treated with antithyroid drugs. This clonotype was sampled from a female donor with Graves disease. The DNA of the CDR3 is TGCAGCGTTGCGGGACAGAGCAATCAGCCCCAGCATTTT. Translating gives CSVAGQSNQPQHF.